Each of the 15 T cell receptor beta chains below was sequenced from the same sample in a study of cytomegalovirus exposure and HLA in healthy donors. The PCR used 60 Vbeta and 13 Jbeta primers. Profiled with immunoSEQ multiplex PCR; TCRdb holds only in-frame clones, not every one. The sample includes roughly 100,000 clones, more than 60% seen only once; the top ten take about 5.2%. Sequences were obtained from PBMCs. The receptors stem from a female donor in good health and CMV-seropositive.

This chain connects TRBV27 to TRBJ2-7, with TRBD1 matching 8 bases. Trimming cost V 8 bases and J 6 bases; bases outside gene matches: 15. CDR1 is MNHEY, CDR2 SMNVEV, per germline (reference sequence). The length of the CDR3 is 15 residues. The CDR3 protein is CASRRPQGGLGEQYF. CDR3 sequence (DNA): TGTGCCAGCCGTAGACCACAGGGGGGTCTAGGCGAGCAGTACTTC.

The gene calls are TRBV4-1 and TRBJ1-6, with 10 nucleotides matching TRBD1. Germline values: CDR1 MGHRA, CDR2 YSYEKL. The J segment lost 0 bases and the V segment lost 4 bases, leaving 3 bases of the junction unmatched. The CDR3 totals 17 residues. CDR3 nucleotides: TGCGCCAGCAGCCGGGGACAGGGGAGCTCCTATAATTCACCCCTCCACTTT. Its protein product is CASSRGQGSSYNSPLHF.

The chain has TRBV2 and TRBJ1-1; D possibly corresponds to TRBD1 (5 bases). The CDR3 runs 11 residues. V lost 7 bases, J lost 6 bases, and 9 bases lay in between. The germline V gene has CDR1 SNHLY and CDR2 FYNNEI. CDR3 protein: CASKWGAEAFF. The CDR3 nucleotides are TGTGCCAGCAAGTGGGGGGCTGAAGCTTTCTTT.

The chain couples TRBV28 to TRBJ2-1, with D possibly TRBD1 on 5 matching bases. Germline V gene data show CDR1 as MDHEN and CDR2 as SYDVKM. This CDR3 is built from 17 residues. Trimming removed 2 bases from V and 0 bases from J, with 14 bases in between. The CDR3: CASSLPGHPSSYNEQFF. The CDR3 DNA reads as TGTGCCAGCAGTTTACCCGGACACCCAAGCTCCTACAATGAGCAGTTCTTC.

A few counts support this clone. The chain uses TRBV30 and TRBJ2-5, with TRBD1 identical over 7 bases. The CDR3 runs to 14 residues. Losses at the gene ends were 5 bases for V and 2 bases for J; bases not matched to a gene: 8. Germline V gene data show CDR1 as GTSNPN and CDR2 as SVGIG (reference sequence). CDR3 nucleotide sequence: TGTGCCTGGGTCACAGGGGTGTTACAAGAGACCCAGTACTTC. Its protein is CAWVTGVLQETQYF.

For this clone: A read error may produce the germline difference seen at one junction end. This chain joins TRBV5-4 and TRBJ1-3; TRBD1 is a possible D gene (6 bases). The length of the CDR3 is 15 residues. CDR1 is SGHNT and CDR2 is YYREEE in the germline V gene (reference sequence). CDR3 sequence: CASSPAGGSRNTIYF. The CDR3 DNA follows: TGTGCCAGCAGCCCCGCGGGGGGCTCTAGAAACACCATATATTTT.

This clone has more than one count but fewer than ten. The gene calls are TRBV4-1 and TRBJ2-7; 10 nucleotides align to TRBD2. CDR3 length: 14 residues. The V segment lost 0 bases and the J segment 7 bases; nucleotides outside the gene matches: 3. Germline-derived CDR1 and CDR2 are MGHRA and YSYEKL. The CDR3 DNA is TGCGCCAGCAGCCAAGAGGCACTAGCGGGAGAGCAGTACTTC. Residues: CASSQEALAGEQYF.

This clone showed up just once. The gene calls are TRBV5-1 and TRBJ1-1; D is undetermined. The CDR3 runs to 16 residues. Germline loops: CDR1 SGHRS, CDR2 YFSETQ. The V end was cut by 0 bases, the J end by 1 base, with 13 bases between. CDR3: CASSLDGIAANTEAFF. The CDR3, as DNA: TGCGCCAGCAGCTTGGACGGTATAGCTGCGAACACTGAAGCTTTCTTT.

The chain recombines TRBV2 with TRBJ1-1; D unclear. The V and J ends lost 5 bases and 1 base respectively, with 11 bases between them. This CDR3 comprises 14 residues. Germline values: CDR1 SNHLY, CDR2 FYNNEI. The CDR3 bases are TGTGCCAGCAGTTTTTCTAGATCGAACACTGAAGCTTTCTTT. Protein: CASSFSRSNTEAFF.

This chain joins TRBV9 and TRBJ2-2; no clear D gene. V shed 0 bases and J shed 8 bases, with 5 bases lying between them. The CDR3 length is 12 residues. The germline V gene encodes CDR1 SGDLS and CDR2 YYNGEE. CDR3: CASSVVSGELFF. In nucleotides, the CDR3 is TGTGCCAGCAGCGTAGTGAGTGGGGAGCTGTTTTTT.

This clone has just a few counts. The chain recombines TRBV7-2 with TRBJ1-1; D uncertain. The CDR3 has 14 amino acids. V was pared by 3 bases and J by 1 base, with 9 bases between. Germline V gives CDR1 SGHTA, CDR2 FQGNSA. This CDR3 is CASSFKGGNTEAFF. The DNA for the CDR3 is TGTGCCAGCAGCTTTAAGGGAGGGAACACTGAAGCTTTCTTT.

The chain uses TRBV6-1 and TRBJ1-4, with D unclear. The CDR3 runs to 14 residues. V was trimmed by 7 bases and J by 3 bases, leaving 12 bases between them. The V gene's germline CDR1 is MNHNS and CDR2 SASEGT. Here the CDR3 reads CASKLGVSNEKLFF. The CDR3 DNA sequence: TGTGCCAGCAAACTTGGAGTATCTAATGAAAAACTGTTTTTT.

The genes are TRBV28 and TRBJ2-7; 7 nucleotides agree with TRBD1. CDR1 and CDR2 from the germline V gene are MDHEN and SYDVKM. The CDR3 extends over 15 amino acids. The ends lost 5 bases at V and 1 base at J; junction bases unmatched: 8. The CDR3 sequence: CASSQPGQLSYEQYF. The DNA for the CDR3 is TGTGCCAGCAGTCAACCGGGACAGCTTTCCTACGAGCAGTACTTC.

The chain carries TRBV10-3 and TRBJ2-7; TRBD1 is a possible D gene (7 bases). The CDR3 is 12 residues long. Trimming removed 7 bases from V and 9 bases from J, with 16 bases in between. CDR1 is ENHRY and CDR2 is SYGVKD in the germline V gene. The CDR3 reads CAIMGAQGGQYF. In nucleotides, the CDR3 is TGTGCCATCATGGGCGCGCAGGGGGGGCAGTACTTC.

The CDR3 sequence is CASSAPGQGAYGYTF. DNA of the CDR3: TGTGCCAGCAGTGCACCGGGACAGGGGGCCTATGGCTACACCTTC. This chain uses TRBV27 with TRBJ1-2, with 12 bases identical to TRBD1. Trimming at V came to 5 bases and at J to 4 bases, leaving 5 bases not matched to a gene. The CDR3 has 15 residues. Germline V CDR1 and CDR2: MNHEY, SMNVEV (reference sequence).